This T cell receptor beta chain was recorded in a study of blood T cells in healthy people across ages. Trimming stripped 4 bases from V and 2 bases from J, with 12 bases between. The CDR3 is made up of 14 amino acids. Primers used in a second PCR of roughly 6 to 11 cycles were a sample-barcoded 5' primer and a J-beta primer mix. Each CDR3 protein gets one entry after TCRdb re-called the 5' RACE reads with MiXCR. The sample has around 1.7 million distinct CDR3 sequences, roughly 28% seen once; the top ten hold about 8%. This clonotype appeared a few times. This receptor was identified in a young woman in good health. Sequencing used blood. This chain uses TRBV12-3 or TRBV12-4 with TRBJ2-7, with a possible D match to TRBD1 (5 bases). CDR3 nucleotide sequence: TGTGCCAGCAGTTCTCACGACAGACCCTACGAGCAGTACTTC. Protein: CASSSHDRPYEQYF.